The present T cell receptor (beta chain) was sequenced within a study of read filtering for tumor transcriptome and immune sequencing. Whole-study context: R-ISS stage counts were eight or nine for I, about 15 for II, 6 or 7 for III. Study-wide points: The CD138-negative fraction was mixed bone marrow immune cells, not pure T cells. Single-read clonotypes: about 81.9% of IR-seq clonotypes (roughly 4% of reads), 74.6% of RNA-seq clonotypes (around 45% of reads). Compared with RNA-seq, IR-seq gave much higher clonotype depth and reliability.

This clonotype was found many times. Its specificity is unknown. Germline V CDR1 and CDR2: MNHEY, SMNVEV (reference sequence). This CDR3 comprises 18 residues. Trimming cost V 0 bases and J 0 bases; bases outside gene matches: 7. Molecular barcoded adaptors covering alpha/delta and beta/gamma chains were used on approximately 400 ng RNA. Via MiXCR, TCRdb re-called the reads, giving one row per CDR3 protein. The sample shows around 130,000 distinct CDR3 sequences, about 12% of them seen only once. The clonotype comes from a donor aged 40 or older with multiple myeloma. Source material: a population of CD138-negative cells sorted from bone marrow. This rearrangement joins TRBV27 to TRBJ2-2, with 7 bases lining up with TRBD1. In DNA form, the CDR3 reads TGTGCCAGCAGTTTATCTCTACCGGGACAGCCGAACACCGGGGAGCTGTTTTTT. Its protein is CASSLSLPGQPNTGELFF.